A selection of T cell receptor beta chains follows, all from one sample in a study of cytomegalovirus exposure and HLA in healthy donors. Sequencing used immunoSEQ multiplex PCR; TCRdb keeps in-frame clones, though not all of them. Of under 300,000 clones in the sample, roughly 88% were seen once. The sequenced sample was PBMCs. The receptor set was obtained from a man between 35 and 55 years old in good health and CMV-seropositive. Each CDR3 is given with its conserved first and last residue. The D gene is left open where the match is weak. Not every row has a clone size; where given, it reads once, few, many or a size class.

abundance: .; j_gene: TRBJ2-3; v_gene: TRBV10-1; d_gene: .; CDR3nt: TGCGCCAGCAGTGACGGGGGCACAGATACGCAGTATTTT; CDR3aa: CASSDGGTDTQYF
abundance: .; j_gene: TRBJ2-7; v_gene: TRBV20-1; d_gene: .; CDR3nt: TGCAGTGCTAGACCTAGCTACGAGCAGTACTTC; CDR3aa: CSARPSYEQYF
abundance: once; j_gene: TRBJ2-3; v_gene: TRBV7-9; d_gene: TRBD2; CDR3nt: TGTGCCAGCAGCCCAAAGCGGGAGGGCCTGGGCACAGATACGCAGTATTTT; CDR3aa: CASSPKREGLGTDTQYF
abundance: .; j_gene: TRBJ2-3; v_gene: TRBV19; d_gene: .; CDR3nt: TGTGCCAGTAGCCTGACAGTTAGCACAGATACGCAGTATTTT; CDR3aa: CASSLTVSTDTQYF
abundance: .; j_gene: TRBJ2-5; v_gene: TRBV9; d_gene: TRBD1; CDR3nt: TGTGCCAGCAGCGTTCGACAGGGGGGGGAAGAGACCCAGTACTTC; CDR3aa: CASSVRQGGEETQYF
abundance: .; j_gene: TRBJ1-2; v_gene: TRBV27; d_gene: TRBD1; CDR3nt: TGTGCCAGCGGGCCAACAGGGGGCGAAGGCTACACCTTC; CDR3aa: CASGPTGGEGYTF
abundance: once; j_gene: TRBJ1-2; v_gene: TRBV19; d_gene: TRBD1; CDR3nt: TGTGCCAGTAGTAAGCTAGGACAGGGATATGGCTACACCTTC; CDR3aa: CASSKLGQGYGYTF
abundance: .; j_gene: TRBJ2-3; v_gene: TRBV7-2; d_gene: .; CDR3nt: TGTGCCAGCAGCCCTCAGGGGCGGCAGGATACGCAGTATTTT; CDR3aa: CASSPQGRQDTQYF
abundance: .; j_gene: TRBJ2-7; v_gene: TRBV11-2; d_gene: TRBD2; CDR3nt: TGTGCCAGTACCCGGGTAGCGGGAGGCCTCTCGGAGTACGAGCAGTACTTC; CDR3aa: CASTRVAGGLSEYEQYF
abundance: once; j_gene: TRBJ1-2; v_gene: TRBV5-1; d_gene: .; CDR3nt: TGCGCCAGCAGCTTGGCTGGTAGTAACTATGGCTACACCTTC; CDR3aa: CASSLAGSNYGYTF
abundance: .; j_gene: TRBJ2-3; v_gene: TRBV7-2; d_gene: TRBD2; CDR3nt: TGTGCCAGCAGCCTGGGACTAGCGGGGCCAGATACGCAGTATTTT; CDR3aa: CASSLGLAGPDTQYF
abundance: .; j_gene: TRBJ1-1; v_gene: TRBV27; d_gene: TRBD1; CDR3nt: TGTGCCAGCAGTTCTGTCCCGCGGACAGGACTGAGGACTGAAGCTTTCTTT; CDR3aa: CASSSVPRTGLRTEAFF
abundance: .; j_gene: TRBJ2-7; v_gene: TRBV5-6; d_gene: TRBD2; CDR3nt: TGTGCCAGCAGCCGTGGGACTAGCGTCTACGAGCAGTACTTC; CDR3aa: CASSRGTSVYEQYF
abundance: .; j_gene: TRBJ2-7; v_gene: TRBV27; d_gene: TRBD1; CDR3nt: TGTGCCAGCAGCTCAGGACGACAGGGCCTCTCCTACGAGCAGTACTTC; CDR3aa: CASSSGRQGLSYEQYF
abundance: .; j_gene: TRBJ2-7; v_gene: TRBV7-9; d_gene: TRBD2; CDR3nt: TGTGCCAGTCTACACGGGACTAGCGGGAACTACGAGCAGTACTTC; CDR3aa: CASLHGTSGNYEQYF
abundance: .; j_gene: TRBJ2-3; v_gene: TRBV5-4; d_gene: TRBD1; CDR3nt: TGTGCCAGCAGCTTCAGGACAGGGTCTAGCACAGATACGCAGTATTTT; CDR3aa: CASSFRTGSSTDTQYF
abundance: .; j_gene: TRBJ1-2; v_gene: TRBV28; d_gene: .; CDR3nt: TGTGCCAGCAGTTCCCCCAGTGCTAACTATGGCTACACCTTC; CDR3aa: CASSSPSANYGYTF
abundance: .; j_gene: TRBJ2-3; v_gene: TRBV6-4; d_gene: .; CDR3nt: TGTGCCAGCAGTGACGACAGTGCTAGCACAGATACGCAGTATTTT; CDR3aa: CASSDDSASTDTQYF
abundance: few; j_gene: TRBJ2-1; v_gene: TRBV28; d_gene: TRBD2; CDR3nt: TGTGCCAGCAGCTTAGCGGGAGGCCGGAAGAATGAGCAGTTCTTC; CDR3aa: CASSLAGGRKNEQFF
abundance: once; j_gene: TRBJ2-5; v_gene: TRBV14; d_gene: TRBD1; CDR3nt: TGTGCCAGCAGCCAAGTTCAGGCCTCAGGGGGGACCCAGTACTTC; CDR3aa: CASSQVQASGGTQYF
abundance: few; j_gene: TRBJ2-7; v_gene: TRBV5-4; d_gene: TRBD2; CDR3nt: TGTGCCAGCGGAGCGGGACGGGGCTCCTACGAGCAGTACTTC; CDR3aa: CASGAGRGSYEQYF
abundance: few; j_gene: TRBJ2-4; v_gene: TRBV6-1; d_gene: TRBD2; CDR3nt: TGTGCCAGCAGGGCACAAGCGGGAGGGCCGTCTCAGTACTTC; CDR3aa: CASRAQAGGPSQYF
abundance: .; j_gene: TRBJ1-4; v_gene: TRBV13; d_gene: TRBD1; CDR3nt: TGTGCCAGCAGCAAACAGGGGACCGGAGAAAAACTGTTTTTT; CDR3aa: CASSKQGTGEKLFF
abundance: once; j_gene: TRBJ1-5; v_gene: TRBV6-6; d_gene: .; CDR3nt: TGTGCCAGCAGCGGGACATCCAATCAGCCCCAGCATTTT; CDR3aa: CASSGTSNQPQHF
abundance: .; j_gene: TRBJ2-5; v_gene: TRBV2; d_gene: .; CDR3nt: TGTGCCAGCAGTGAGGGGGGTCGCAGGACAGAGACCCAGTACTTC; CDR3aa: CASSEGGRRTETQYF
abundance: .; j_gene: TRBJ2-1; v_gene: TRBV7-9; d_gene: TRBD2; CDR3nt: TGTGCCAGCAGCTTAGCATCGGGACTAGCAGCCAATGAGCAGTTCTTC; CDR3aa: CASSLASGLAANEQFF
abundance: once; j_gene: TRBJ2-7; v_gene: TRBV2; d_gene: .; CDR3nt: TGTGCCAGCAGTGAAGCTCCCACCTACGAGCAGTACTTC; CDR3aa: CASSEAPTYEQYF
abundance: .; j_gene: TRBJ2-2; v_gene: TRBV13; d_gene: .; CDR3nt: TGTGCCAGCAGCTTAAGTTTGTCTCGGTCCACCGGGGAGCTGTTTTTT; CDR3aa: CASSLSLSRSTGELFF
abundance: .; j_gene: TRBJ1-2; v_gene: TRBV19; d_gene: TRBD1; CDR3nt: TGTGCCAGTAGTATGGACGACAGGGTTGCACGCTATGGCTACACCTTC; CDR3aa: CASSMDDRVARYGYTF